The 9 T cell receptor beta chains reported below all come from one sample, sequenced in a study of lymphopenia after photon versus proton radiotherapy. Assay: immunoSEQ multiplex PCR; the TCRdb copy retains only in-frame clones and omits some. This table holds some 30,000 clones, about 87% found once. Sequencing was performed on peripheral blood, taken from a patient treated with proton-based radiotherapy. All receptors come from a woman in her 70s with pancreatic cancer.

This clone was counted between two and nine times. CDR3 in DNA: TGCGCCAGCAGCTTGGACGGGTACGAGCAGTACTTC. It yields the protein CASSLDGYEQYF. The chain has TRBV5-1 and TRBJ2-7; D gene ambiguous. The germline V and J ends were trimmed by 0 bases and 4 bases, with 5 bases remaining between them. The CDR3 contains 12 residues. From germline, CDR1 is SGHRS and CDR2 YFSETQ.

The rearrangement joins TRBV6-5 to TRBJ2-1; 8 bases align to TRBD1. This CDR3 contains 15 residues. Germline CDR1 and CDR2: MNHEY and SVGAGI. V was clipped by 2 bases and J by 7 bases; unmatched bases: 7. The CDR3 here is CASSYLGTGGNEQFF. The CDR3, as DNA: TGTGCCAGCAGTTACCTTGGGACAGGCGGGAATGAGCAGTTCTTC.

This clone was seen only a few times. The chain combines TRBV29-1 with TRBJ2-5; D is tentatively TRBD1 or TRBD2 (5 bases each). CDR1 is SQVTM, CDR2 ANQGSEA, per germline. V was pared by 7 bases and J by 5 bases, with 17 bases between. This CDR3 spans 13 amino acids. The CDR3 is CSAFRGDKETQYF. DNA of the CDR3: TGCAGCGCCTTTAGAGGGGATAAGGAGACCCAGTACTTC.

The V call is TRBV30, the J call TRBJ1-5, with 8 bases identical to TRBD1. Germline CDR1 reads GTSNPN; CDR2 reads SVGIG (reference sequence). Trimming cost V 0 bases and J 3 bases; bases outside gene matches: 10. This CDR3 has 17 amino acids. The CDR3 protein is CAWSVHSGQVLNQPQHF. In DNA form, the CDR3 reads TGTGCCTGGAGTGTGCATTCGGGACAGGTCCTCAATCAGCCCCAGCATTTT.

This chain joins TRBV29-1 and TRBJ2-3, with D tentatively TRBD2 (6 bases). There are 12 residues in the CDR3. The V and J ends lost 4 bases and 2 bases respectively, with 7 bases between them. CDR1 is SQVTM, CDR2 ANQGSEA, per germline. The CDR3 loop reads CSVADYTDTQYF. The CDR3 coding sequence is TGCAGCGTTGCGGACTACACAGATACGCAGTATTTT.

CDR3 DNA: TGCGCCAGCAGCCCTTTGACAGGGCCCCAAGAGACCCAGTACTTC. Protein sequence: CASSPLTGPQETQYF. This chain joins TRBV5-1 and TRBJ2-5, with TRBD1 identical over 7 bases. The CDR3 spans 15 residues. The ends lost 4 bases at V and 1 base at J; junction bases unmatched: 7. Germline V gives CDR1 SGHRS, CDR2 YFSETQ.

The chain has TRBV28 and TRBJ2-7, with D possibly matching TRBD2 (6 bases). Germline values: CDR1 MDHEN, CDR2 SYDVKM. The CDR3 contains 15 residues. Trimming took 5 bases from V and 1 from J, leaving 15 bases between them. The DNA for the CDR3 is TGTGCCAGCAGTGGGGGAGGTCACGGTTCCTACGAGCAGTACTTC. It yields the protein CASSGGGHGSYEQYF.

Only a few counts were recorded for this clone. The chain carries TRBV6-5 and TRBJ2-3; no definite D call. Germline values: CDR1 MNHEY, CDR2 SVGAGI. CDR3 size: 16 residues. V was cut by 0 bases and J by 1 base, with 11 bases left in between. The CDR3 is CASSYSGQPRTDTQYF. The CDR3 DNA reads as TGTGCCAGCAGTTACTCTGGTCAGCCCCGCACAGATACGCAGTATTTT.

V is TRBV28 and J is TRBJ2-2; D might be TRBD1 (6 bases). The CDR3 covers 15 residues. Per germline, CDR1 MDHEN and CDR2 SYDVKM. The ends were cut back, 6 bases at V and 0 bases at J, with 11 bases in the middle. The CDR3 region is CASRGHGSNTGELFF. The DNA for the CDR3 is TGTGCCAGCAGGGGACATGGGTCGAACACCGGGGAGCTGTTTTTT.